This T cell receptor (beta chain) was identified during a study of blood T cell repertoires in COVID-19. At the level of the study: T cells, B-cell-depleted T cells, or PBMCs supplied cDNA or gDNA.

The assay was immunoSEQ multiplex PCR, and TCRdb's table has in-frame clones only and misses some. Counted here are fewer than 250,000 clones, about 82% occurring once; the ten biggest clones make up approximately 6.2%. Seattle enrolled patients during active infection and tracked them longitudinally. V was pared by 7 bases and J by 0 bases, with 7 bases of the junction left unmatched. Germline values: CDR1 SNHLY, CDR2 FYNNEI. This CDR3 is 15 amino acids long. J is TRBJ2-3 and V is TRBV2; 7 bases are shared with TRBD2. The clonotype comes from a woman of 80 years or more with COVID-19, enrolled during active disease. Specimen: peripheral blood. CDR3 sequence reads: CASKLASGSTDTQYF. In DNA, the CDR3 is TGTGCCAGCAAGTTGGCTAGCGGTAGCACAGATACGCAGTATTTT.